Below are 3 T cell receptor beta chains sequenced from a single sample in a study of cytomegalovirus exposure and HLA in healthy donors. With 60 Vbeta and 13 Jbeta primers, the PCR was carried out. The assay was immunoSEQ multiplex PCR, and TCRdb's table has in-frame clones only and misses some. The sample shows fewer than 200,000 clones, around 68% of them seen only once. What was sequenced was PBMCs. Receptors were obtained from a middle-aged man in good health and CMV-seronegative.

This clone was detected only a few times. This rearrangement joins TRBV29-1 to TRBJ2-1, with 10 bases matching TRBD1. This CDR3 contains 17 residues. The germline V gene has CDR1 SQVTM and CDR2 ANQGSEA. V lost 1 base and J lost 7; bases outside the gene matches: 13. In DNA form, the CDR3 reads TGCAGCGTTGAAGGTGGGGGACAGGGGCTTTCCCTTAATGAGCAGTTCTTC. Amino acids: CSVEGGGQGLSLNEQFF.

This sequence joins TRBV6-5 and TRBJ2-7, with 8 positions matching TRBD1. Trimming cost V 7 bases and J 4 bases; bases outside gene matches: 9. The CDR3 contains 14 residues. Germline V lookup: CDR1 MNHEY, CDR2 SVGAGI. DNA of the CDR3: TGTGCCAGCAACCCGACAGGGGAAGATTACGAGCAGTACTTC. Translation gives CASNPTGEDYEQYF.

CDR3 coding DNA: TGTGCCAGCAGTCTCGGACAGGGAGGAGGGGAGCAGTACTTC. It yields the protein CASSLGQGGGEQYF. The chain links TRBV2 to TRBJ2-7; 8 bases agree with TRBD1. J was trimmed by 7 bases and V by 5 bases; bases with no gene match: 10. The CDR3 length is 14 residues. In germline, CDR1 is SNHLY, CDR2 FYNNEI.